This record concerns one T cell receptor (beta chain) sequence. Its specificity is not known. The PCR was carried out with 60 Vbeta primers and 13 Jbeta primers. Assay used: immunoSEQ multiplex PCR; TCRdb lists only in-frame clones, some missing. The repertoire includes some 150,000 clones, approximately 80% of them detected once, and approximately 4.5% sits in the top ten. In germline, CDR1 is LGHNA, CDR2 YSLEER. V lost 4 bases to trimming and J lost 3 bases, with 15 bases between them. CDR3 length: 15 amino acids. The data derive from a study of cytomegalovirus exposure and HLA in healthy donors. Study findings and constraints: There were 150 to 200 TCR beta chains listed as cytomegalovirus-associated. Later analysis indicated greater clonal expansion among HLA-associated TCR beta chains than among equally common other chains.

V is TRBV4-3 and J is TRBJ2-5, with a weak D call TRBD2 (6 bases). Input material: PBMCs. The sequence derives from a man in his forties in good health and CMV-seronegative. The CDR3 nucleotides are TGCGCCAGCAGCCTTTTCGGGGGAGGTGAAGAGACCCAGTACTTC. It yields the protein CASSLFGGGEETQYF.